The present T cell receptor beta chain was sequenced within a study of identical twins. Unmatched junction bases numbered 8, after V lost 4 bases and J lost 6 bases. The CDR3 runs 15 residues. The germline CDR1 and CDR2 sequences are MGHRA and YSYEKL. The study's findings and limits: Recombination models fit unrelated individuals' TCR alpha sharing but underestimated twins'. In drawing conclusions, the study used cross-sectional statistical analysis and did not follow the same donors. Excess sharing by twins proved weaker in beta out-of-frame sequences.

A universal primer site arose from template switching, and cDNA bore unique molecular identifiers. TCRdb used MiXCR to reprocess the 5' RACE reads, holding one entry per CDR3 protein. The table lists 1.5 million to 2 million distinct CDR3 sequences, about 32% of them singletons. The table lists this clonotype with many counts. Its antigen is not known. Sequencing was carried out using cord blood. The chain combines TRBV4-1 with TRBJ2-3; 9 bases line up with TRBD2. The sequence was obtained from a newborn girl in good health. CDR3 nucleotides: TGCGCCAGCAGCCTTCTAGGACTAGCGATGGATACGCAGTATTTT. Amino acid sequence: CASSLLGLAMDTQYF.